This record covers a single T cell receptor beta chain. Its antigen remains unknown. The data are from a study of T cell clones after liver transplantation. Study-wide results and caveats: Donor-reactive sequences fell more than third party-reactive ones, suggesting partial deletion.

Only in-frame clones appear in the TCRdb table, and some are missing; sequencing was by immunoSEQ multiplex PCR. Of approximately 72,000 clones in the sample, about 88% were seen once. The CDR3 has 14 residues. V was trimmed by 3 bases and J by 0 bases, leaving 9 bases between them. Germline lookup yields CDR1 LNHDA and CDR2 SQIVND (reference sequence). Here the sequenced sample was CD4+ T cells from blood, taken before liver transplant. The sequence was collected from a human donor who received a liver transplant. This chain joins TRBV19 and TRBJ2-7; D is ambiguous. As DNA, the CDR3 is TGTGCCAGTAGTATTCTTGCGCCCTCCTACGAGCAGTACTTC. Its translation: CASSILAPSYEQYF.